The next 8 T cell receptor beta chains were all read from a single sample in a study of blood T cell repertoires in COVID-19. Using immunoSEQ multiplex PCR, the repertoire was profiled, and TCRdb retains in-frame clones only, with some absent. The sample lists 200,000 or so clones, 75% to 90% seen once, with roughly 6.6% in the top ten. Sequenced material: peripheral blood. Receptor source: a woman between 40 and 50 years old with acute or convalescent COVID-19.

The chain links TRBV27 to TRBJ2-7; no reliable D call. This CDR3 region has 13 residues. Germline V gene sequence: CDR1 MNHEY, CDR2 SMNVEV (reference sequence). V gave up 6 bases and J gave up 3 bases, with 12 bases separating them. The CDR3 loop reads CASSPFGGYEQYF. The CDR3 bases are TGTGCCAGCAGCCCCTTCGGCGGCTACGAGCAGTACTTC.

In its sample, this clone was seen a few times. This chain links TRBV4-2 with TRBJ2-7; D is possibly TRBD2 (5 bases). Germline V gene lookup returns CDR1 LGHNA and CDR2 YNFKEQ. The germline V and J ends were trimmed by 0 bases and 5 bases, with 11 bases remaining between them. CDR3 length: 14 amino acids. CDR3 bases: TGTGCCAGCAGCCAAGAGCTAGCCCTAAACGAGCAGTACTTC. Its protein is CASSQELALNEQYF.

This clone was found a few times. V gene TRBV6-5 combines with J gene TRBJ2-1; TRBD2 might be the D (6 bases). CDR3 length: 16 residues. V gave up 0 bases and J gave up 5 bases, with 14 bases separating them. Germline-derived CDR1 and CDR2 are MNHEY and SVGAGI. DNA for the CDR3: TGTGCCAGCAGTTACTCGGGGGGAGTTCGGGACAATGAGCAGTTCTTC. This gives the protein CASSYSGGVRDNEQFF.

The V and J genes are TRBV19 and TRBJ1-3; D call uncertain. Germline V CDR1 and CDR2: LNHDA, SQIVND (reference sequence). The CDR3 length is 16 residues. V was clipped by 6 bases and J by 0 bases, with 15 bases between them. CDR3 protein: CASSGGVFFSGNTIYF. DNA for the CDR3: TGTGCCAGTAGCGGCGGGGTATTTTTCTCTGGAAACACCATATATTTT.

This chain joins TRBV20-1 and TRBJ2-5; TRBD1 matches at 7 bases. With V trimmed by 3 bases and J by 0 bases, 4 bases remained unmatched. The CDR3 runs 14 residues. The V gene's germline CDR1 is DFQATT and CDR2 SNEGSKA (reference sequence). Here the CDR3 reads CSASTQGNQETQYF. The CDR3 region has the DNA TGCAGTGCTAGTACACAGGGGAACCAAGAGACCCAGTACTTC.

This clone is a singleton in its sample. The genes are TRBV5-4 and TRBJ2-5, with 8 positions matching TRBD2. The CDR3 is made up of 14 amino acids. Trimming at V came to 5 bases and at J to 5 bases, leaving 8 bases not matched to a gene. The germline CDR1 and CDR2 sequences are SGHNT and YYREEE (reference sequence). CDR3 in amino acids: CASSFRGGSETQYF. CDR3 DNA sequence: TGTGCCAGCAGTTTCCGGGGGGGCTCTGAGACCCAGTACTTC. Based on the CDR3 plus reference TRBV5-4 and TRBJ2-5, the full variable domain is ETGVTQSPTHLIKTRGQQVTLRCSSQSGHNTVSWYQQALGQGPQFIFQYYREEENGRGNFPPRFSGLQFPNYSSELNVNALELDDSALYLCASSFRGGSETQYFGPGTRLLVL.

V gene TRBV7-9 combines with J gene TRBJ1-6; weak D call: TRBD1 (5 bases). V was trimmed by 6 bases and J by 8 bases, leaving 17 bases between them. CDR1 SEHNR and CDR2 FQNEAQ come from the germline V gene (reference sequence). The CDR3 runs 15 residues. CDR3 protein: CASSPFGGLHSPLHF. The CDR3 nucleotides are TGTGCCAGCAGTCCATTCGGGGGTTTGCATTCACCCCTCCACTTT. Full variable domain (missing parts from reference TRBV7-9 and TRBJ1-6): DTGVSQNPRHKITKRGQNVTFRCDPISEHNRLYWYRQTLGQGPEFLTYFQNEAQLEKSRLLSDRFSAERPKGSFSTLEIQRTEQGDSAMYLCASSPFGGLHSPLHFGNGTRLTVT.

The chain uses TRBV5-1 and TRBJ2-2; D perhaps matches TRBD1 (5 bases). Trimming took off 6 bases at V and 1 base at J, with 16 bases between the two ends. Germline V lookup: CDR1 SGHRS, CDR2 YFSETQ. This CDR3 has 16 residues. The CDR3 DNA sequence: TGCGCCAGCAATCCACAGGCAGGGATGAACACCGGGGAGCTGTTTTTT. Its protein product is CASNPQAGMNTGELFF.